The present TCR beta chain was sequenced within a study of blood T cell repertoires in COVID-19 (dated by TCRdb to about 2020). In terms of the full investigation: Collaborator samples came from the United States, Italy and Spain and covered acute and convalescent phases of COVID-19. The prospective study material was composed of cDNA or gDNA derived from T cells, B-cell-depleted T cells, or PBMCs. Subjects who had been exposed to COVID-19, were actively infected with it, or had recovered from it provided the deeply sampled blood TCRbeta repertoires that made up the dataset. The samples were drawn from two sources: the first 160 participants of the ongoing ImmuneRACE study, and fewer than 1,500 subjects contributed by 6 global collaborators. Sample metadata almost always included a de-identified subject ID, COVID-19 status, age in years and sex. A freely available public database, intended as a resource for researchers studying the immune response to SARS-CoV-2, is where the repertoires were released. Where available, HLA class I and class II types were taken from metadata supplied by the sample provider and were not determined by assay-based typing. General findings and caveats noted by the study authors: Clinical and demographic metadata were provided uncurated, with the amount varying by source and participant.

Participants in the prospective study were aged roughly 18 to 100 years, lived in under 30 United States geographic areas, and enrolled through a virtual design. To assign participants to cohorts, the prospective study relied on clinical history that participants themselves reported in a screening survey and a study questionnaire. ImmuneRACE Cohort 3 recovered participants were defined by two consecutive negative NP/OP PCR tests, healthcare professional clearance, or symptom resolution. Mobile phlebotomists in the prospective study collected whole blood, serum and a nasopharyngeal or oropharyngeal swab from every participant. Additional blood draws and questionnaires over an approximately two-month period could optionally be provided by prospective study participants. Blood samples from the prospective study were shipped frozen or at room temperature prior to DNA extraction. TCRbeta CDR3 regions were amplified from genomic DNA using the immunoSEQ Assay, a bias-controlled multiplex PCR. Turning to the authors' computational methods: Nucleated cell counts per sample were estimated from amplification of reference gene primers within the assay. To quantify the absolute abundance of each unique TCRbeta CDR3 rearrangement, sequence reads were collapsed and filtered. For each sample, productive Simpson clonality was calculated as the square root of Simpson's diversity index across productive rearrangements. Here the immuneACCESS table is served through TCRdb, limited to in-frame sequences with V and J called. Missing clones are a known gap in these copies; in checked studies unresolved V genes cover under half, and the rest lacks a known reason. That table supplies the V and J calls and clone size; D and trimming were determined from the DNA. Present in this sample are roughly 200,000 clones, 75% to 85% of which were seen just once. Jointly, the top ten make up 9.2% of the sample.

Based on the germline V gene (reference sequence), the CDR1 and CDR2 sequences are LNHDA and SQIVND. V loses 5 bases at its end and J loses 8 bases; junction bases beyond the gene matches: 14. Reading from cysteine to phenylalanine, the CDR3 counts 15 amino acids. Only the CDR3 region is kept as DNA, spanning 45 bases read in frame from base 1. A remark on this clone: Its antigen is not yet known. There are no base qualities to consult, and no much larger clone falls within one base.

The TCR sequence derives from a man in his forties who had recovered from COVID-19. Here the chain combines TRBV19 and TRBJ1-2, and 7 bases in between align with TRBD1. The sample was PBMCs or T cells enriched from blood (not recorded which). The CDR3 protein: CASSPADRKSKGYTF. The bases read TGTGCCAGTAGTCCAGCGGACAGGAAGTCAAAGGGCTACACCTTC.